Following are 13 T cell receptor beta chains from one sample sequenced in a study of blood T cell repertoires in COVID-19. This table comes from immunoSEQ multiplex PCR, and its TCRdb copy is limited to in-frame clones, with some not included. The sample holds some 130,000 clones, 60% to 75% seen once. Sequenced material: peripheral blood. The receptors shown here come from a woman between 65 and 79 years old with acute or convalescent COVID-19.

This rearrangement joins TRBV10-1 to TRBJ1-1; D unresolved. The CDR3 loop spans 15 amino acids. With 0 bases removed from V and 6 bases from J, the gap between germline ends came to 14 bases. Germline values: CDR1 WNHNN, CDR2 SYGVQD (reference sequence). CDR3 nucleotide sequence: TGCGCCAGCAGTGAGTCGGCCCTAGGAGTTCCTGAAGCTTTCTTT. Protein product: CASSESALGVPEAFF.

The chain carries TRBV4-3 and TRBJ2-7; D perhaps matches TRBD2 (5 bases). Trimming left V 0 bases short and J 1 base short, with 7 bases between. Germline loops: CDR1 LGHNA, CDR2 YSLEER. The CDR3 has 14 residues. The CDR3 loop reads CASSQEEGSYEQYF. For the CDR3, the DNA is TGCGCCAGCAGCCAAGAAGAGGGATCCTACGAGCAGTACTTC.

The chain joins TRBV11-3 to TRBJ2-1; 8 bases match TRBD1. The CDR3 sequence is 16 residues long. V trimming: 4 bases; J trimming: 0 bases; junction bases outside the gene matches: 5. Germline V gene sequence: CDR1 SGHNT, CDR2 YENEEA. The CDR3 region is CASSSGGGSSYNEQFF. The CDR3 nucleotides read TGTGCCAGCAGCTCAGGGGGCGGCAGCTCCTACAATGAGCAGTTCTTC.

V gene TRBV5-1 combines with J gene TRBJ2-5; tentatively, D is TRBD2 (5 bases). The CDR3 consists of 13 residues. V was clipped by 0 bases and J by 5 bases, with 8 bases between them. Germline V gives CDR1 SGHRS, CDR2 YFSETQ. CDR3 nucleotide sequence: TGCGCCAGCAGCTTGGCTTCGGGGGAGACCCAGTACTTC. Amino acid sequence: CASSLASGETQYF.

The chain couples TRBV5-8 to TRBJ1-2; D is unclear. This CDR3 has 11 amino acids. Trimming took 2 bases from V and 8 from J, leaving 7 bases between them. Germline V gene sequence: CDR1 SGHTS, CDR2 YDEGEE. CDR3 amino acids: CASSLNQGYTF. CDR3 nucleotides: TGTGCCAGCAGCTTAAATCAGGGCTACACCTTC.

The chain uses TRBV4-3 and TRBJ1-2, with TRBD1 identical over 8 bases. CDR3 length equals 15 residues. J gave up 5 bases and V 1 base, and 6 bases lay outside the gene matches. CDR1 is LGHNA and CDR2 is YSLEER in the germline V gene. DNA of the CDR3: TGCGCCAGCAGCCAAGGGGCAGGGGGCGGGTATGGCTACACCTTC. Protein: CASSQGAGGGYGYTF.

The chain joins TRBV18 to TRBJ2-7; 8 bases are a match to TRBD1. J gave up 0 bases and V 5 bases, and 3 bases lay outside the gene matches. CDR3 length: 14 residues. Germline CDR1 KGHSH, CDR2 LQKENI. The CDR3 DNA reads TGTGCCAGCTCAAATGGACAGGGCTCCTACGAGCAGTACTTC. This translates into CASSNGQGSYEQYF.

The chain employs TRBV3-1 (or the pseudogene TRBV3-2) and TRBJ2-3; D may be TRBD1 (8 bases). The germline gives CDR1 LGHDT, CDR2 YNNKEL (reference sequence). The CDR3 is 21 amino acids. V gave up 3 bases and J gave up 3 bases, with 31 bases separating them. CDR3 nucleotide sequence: TGTGCCAGCAGCCATCTTCCGAAAGTTGATTTACAGGGGGGGGGAACAGATACGCAGTATTTT. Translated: CASSHLPKVDLQGGGTDTQYF.

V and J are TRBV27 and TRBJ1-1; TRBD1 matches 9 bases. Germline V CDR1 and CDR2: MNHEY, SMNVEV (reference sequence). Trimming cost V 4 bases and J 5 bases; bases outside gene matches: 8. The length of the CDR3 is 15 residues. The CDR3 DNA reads TGTGCCAGCAGTTCTGCACAGGGGGCGGTAACTGAAGCTTTCTTT. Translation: CASSSAQGAVTEAFF.

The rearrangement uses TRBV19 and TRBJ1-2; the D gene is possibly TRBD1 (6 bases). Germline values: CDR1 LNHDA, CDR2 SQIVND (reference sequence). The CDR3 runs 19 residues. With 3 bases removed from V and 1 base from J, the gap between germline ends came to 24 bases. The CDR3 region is CASSIRNRDLLNINYGYTF. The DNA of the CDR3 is TGTGCCAGTAGTATCCGAAACAGGGACCTACTCAATATTAACTATGGCTACACCTTC.

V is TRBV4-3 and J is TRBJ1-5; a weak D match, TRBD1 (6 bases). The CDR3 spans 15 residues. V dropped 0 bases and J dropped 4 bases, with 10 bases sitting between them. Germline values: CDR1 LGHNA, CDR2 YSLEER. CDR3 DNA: TGCGCCAGCAGCCAAGATTGGACAGCAAATCAGCCCCAGCATTTT. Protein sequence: CASSQDWTANQPQHF.

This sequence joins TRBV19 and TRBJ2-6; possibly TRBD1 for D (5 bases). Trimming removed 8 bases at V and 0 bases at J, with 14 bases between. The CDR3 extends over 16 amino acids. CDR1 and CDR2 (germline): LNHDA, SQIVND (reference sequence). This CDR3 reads CASRDSESSGANVLTF. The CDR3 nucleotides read TGTGCCAGTCGAGACAGCGAGAGCTCTGGGGCCAACGTCCTGACTTTC. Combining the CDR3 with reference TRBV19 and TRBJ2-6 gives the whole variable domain DGGITQSPKYLFRKEGQNVTLSCEQNLNHDAMYWYRQDPGQGLRLIYYSQIVNDFQKGDIAEGYSVSREKKESFPLTVTSAQKNPTAFYLCASRDSESSGANVLTFGAGSRLTVL.

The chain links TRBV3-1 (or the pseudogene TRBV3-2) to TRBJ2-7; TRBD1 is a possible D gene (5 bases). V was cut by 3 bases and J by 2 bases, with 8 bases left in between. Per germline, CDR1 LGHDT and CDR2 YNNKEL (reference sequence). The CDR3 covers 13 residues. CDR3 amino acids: CASSHTGAYEQYF. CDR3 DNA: TGTGCCAGCAGCCACACAGGTGCCTACGAGCAGTACTTC.